This is a list of T cell receptor beta chains from one sample in a study of CD8+ T cells in alopecia areata. Clones were read by immunoSEQ multiplex PCR, and TCRdb kept only the in-frame ones, dropping some. The table shows 110,000 or so clones, with about 60% occurring only once. Sequenced sample: NKG2D-low CD8+ T cells sorted from blood. Source of these receptors: a human donor with alopecia areata. The CDR3 runs from the conserved cysteine through the conserved F or W. Each record gives: D gene, J gene, V gene, clone size, CDR3 protein, CDR3 DNA. D genes are given only for firm matches. The listing skips clone size in some rows; elsewhere it reads once, few, many or a size class.

TRBD2,TRBJ2-2,TRBV2,NA,CATFGSGRGPGELFF,TGTGCCACCTTTGGAAGCGGGAGGGGTCCCGGGGAGCTGTTTTTT
NA,TRBJ2-7,TRBV27,once,CASARGGAGEQYF,TGTGCCAGCGCGAGAGGGGGCGCGGGAGAGCAGTACTTC
NA,TRBJ1-2,TRBV9,NA,CASSVASHYGYTF,TGTGCCAGCAGCGTAGCTTCTCACTATGGCTACACCTTC
NA,TRBJ1-2,TRBV29-1,few,CSVEDHTRRTYGYTF,TGCAGCGTTGAAGATCATACAAGGAGGACCTATGGCTACACCTTC
NA,TRBJ1-5,TRBV4-2,NA,CASSQEAVGGISATQHF,TGTGCCAGCAGCCAAGAAGCGGTGGGGGGTATATCAGCGACCCAGCATTTT
NA,TRBJ1-1,TRBV27,NA,CASSLSGVTEAFF,TGTGCCAGCAGTTTATCAGGGGTCACTGAAGCTTTCTTT
NA,TRBJ2-3,TRBV5-6,NA,CASSLITPGDTQYF,TGTGCCAGCAGCTTGATAACGCCGGGAGATACGCAGTATTTT
TRBD1,TRBJ2-2,TRBV28,NA,CASRPPDRVTGELFF,TGTGCCAGCCGCCCCCCGGACAGGGTTACCGGGGAGCTGTTTTTT
NA,TRBJ1-5,TRBV4-1,few,CASSQYSNQPQHF,TGCGCCAGCAGCCAATATAGCAATCAGCCCCAGCATTTT
NA,TRBJ1-5,TRBV6-1,NA,CASSASVSNQPQHF,TGTGCCAGCAGTGCGAGCGTTAGCAATCAGCCCCAGCATTTT
NA,TRBJ1-1,TRBV29-1,few,CSVHGDSMNTEAFF,TGCAGCGTTCACGGGGATTCAATGAACACTGAAGCTTTCTTT
NA,TRBJ1-1,TRBV7-6,NA,CASSLERGTEAFF,TGTGCCAGCAGCTTGGAGAGGGGCACTGAAGCTTTCTTT
NA,TRBJ2-7,TRBV11-2,few,CASPLSEQYF,TGTGCCAGCCCCCTCTCGGAGCAGTACTTC
TRBD1,TRBJ2-7,TRBV6-4,NA,CASSDSIIRQGDPF,TGTGCCAGCAGTGACTCGATAATCCGACAGGGCGATCCCTTC
TRBD2,TRBJ2-1,TRBV9,NA,CASSAGLAPYNEQFF,TGTGCCAGCAGCGCGGGACTAGCGCCTTACAATGAGCAGTTCTTC
TRBD2,TRBJ2-5,TRBV7-9,NA,CASSSTGGQYF,TGTGCCAGCAGCAGTACGGGGGGGCAGTACTTC